The T cell receptor (beta chain) under discussion was sequenced for a study of T cell responses to AZD1222 COVID-19 vaccine. Points from the study as a whole: Close to half of all spike-specific TCRs reportedly target regions of the variants that are unmutated.

Profiling relied on immunoSEQ multiplex PCR, and the TCRdb table lists in-frame clones only, not all of them. The table records roughly 150,000 clones, 80% to 95% of them present only once. In the case of this clone: Antigen specificity is unknown.

Germline V gives CDR1 MDHEN, CDR2 SYDVKM. With V trimmed by 8 bases and J by 3 bases, 15 bases remained unmatched. This CDR3 is 16 amino acids long. Second doses that came at about 4 or about 12 weeks were put together. The chain combines TRBV28 with TRBJ1-1; 7 bases map to TRBD1. This material consisted of peripheral blood, taken 28 days after the second AZD1222 dose. The receptor was derived from an adult who received the AZD1222 COVID-19 vaccine. The CDR3 DNA reads as TGTGCCAGCCGCCCGGCAGGGGGGCGCGGTCACACTGAAGCTTTCTTT. As protein: CASRPAGGRGHTEAFF.